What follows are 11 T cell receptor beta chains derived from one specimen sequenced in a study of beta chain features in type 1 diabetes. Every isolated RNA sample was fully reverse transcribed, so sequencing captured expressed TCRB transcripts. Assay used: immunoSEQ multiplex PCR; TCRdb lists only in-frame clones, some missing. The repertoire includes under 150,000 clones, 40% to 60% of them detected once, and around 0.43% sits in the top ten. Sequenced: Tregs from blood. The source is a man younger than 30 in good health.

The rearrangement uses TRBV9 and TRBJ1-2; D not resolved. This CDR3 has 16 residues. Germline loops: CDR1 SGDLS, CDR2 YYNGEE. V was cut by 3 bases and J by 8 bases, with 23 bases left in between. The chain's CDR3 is CASSAPRGVLRGGYTF. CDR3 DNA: TGTGCCAGCAGCGCCCCCCGCGGGGTTTTACGTGGGGGCTACACCTTC. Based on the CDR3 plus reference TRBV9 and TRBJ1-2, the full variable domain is DSGVTQTPKHLITATGQRVTLRCSPRSGDLSVYWYQQSLDQGLQFLIQYYNGEERAKGNILERFSAQQFPDLHSELNLSSLELGDSALYFCASSAPRGVLRGGYTFGSGTRLTVV.

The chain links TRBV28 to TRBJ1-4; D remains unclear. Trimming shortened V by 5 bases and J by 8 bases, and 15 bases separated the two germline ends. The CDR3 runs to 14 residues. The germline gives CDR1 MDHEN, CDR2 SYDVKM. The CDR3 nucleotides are TGTGCCAGCAGTCCCCACCCCCGGCGGGAAAAACTGTTTTTT. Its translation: CASSPHPRREKLFF.

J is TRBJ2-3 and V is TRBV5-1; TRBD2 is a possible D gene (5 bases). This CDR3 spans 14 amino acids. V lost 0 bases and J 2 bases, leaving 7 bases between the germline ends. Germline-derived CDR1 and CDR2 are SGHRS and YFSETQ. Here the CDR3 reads CASSLVSATDTQYF. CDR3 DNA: TGCGCCAGCAGCTTGGTTAGCGCCACAGATACGCAGTATTTT.

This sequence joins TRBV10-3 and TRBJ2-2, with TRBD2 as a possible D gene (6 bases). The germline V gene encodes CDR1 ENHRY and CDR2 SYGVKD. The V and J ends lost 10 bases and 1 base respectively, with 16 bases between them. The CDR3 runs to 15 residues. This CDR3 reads CATRDGGVNTGELFF. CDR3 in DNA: TGTGCCACCCGCGATGGAGGGGTGAACACCGGGGAGCTGTTTTTT.

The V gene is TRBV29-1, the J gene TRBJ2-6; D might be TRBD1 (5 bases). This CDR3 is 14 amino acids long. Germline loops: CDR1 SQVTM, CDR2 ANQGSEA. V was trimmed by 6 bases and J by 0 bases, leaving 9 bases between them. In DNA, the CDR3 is TGCAGCGTCGGTCAGGGCTCTGGGGCCAACGTCCTGACTTTC. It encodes CSVGQGSGANVLTF. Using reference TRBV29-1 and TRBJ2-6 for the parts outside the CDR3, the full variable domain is SAVISQKPSRDICQRGTSLTIQCQVDSQVTMMFWYRQQPGQSLTLIATANQGSEATYESGFVIDKFPISRPNLTFSTLTVSNMSPEDSSIYLCSVGQGSGANVLTFGAGSRLTVL.

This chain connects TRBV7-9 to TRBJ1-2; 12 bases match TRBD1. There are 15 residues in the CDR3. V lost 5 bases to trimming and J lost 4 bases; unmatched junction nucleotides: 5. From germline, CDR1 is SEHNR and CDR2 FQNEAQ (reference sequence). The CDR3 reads CASSGDRGRRYGYTF. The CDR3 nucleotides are TGTGCCAGCAGCGGGGACAGGGGGCGTCGCTATGGCTACACCTTC.

CDR3 residues: CAWRTPALGRVHGYTF. The CDR3 bases are TGTGCCTGGAGGACCCCCGCTCTTGGGCGGGTACATGGCTACACCTTC. The V and J genes are TRBV30 and TRBJ1-2; D is ambiguous. This CDR3 has 16 residues. The germline V gene has CDR1 GTSNPN and CDR2 SVGIG (reference sequence). Trimming left V 3 bases short and J 6 bases short, with 23 bases between.

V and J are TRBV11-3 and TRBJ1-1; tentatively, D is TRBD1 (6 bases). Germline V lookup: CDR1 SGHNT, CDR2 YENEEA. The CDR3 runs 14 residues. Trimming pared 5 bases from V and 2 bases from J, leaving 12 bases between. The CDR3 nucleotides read TGTGCCAGCAGCGCTAACAGGGACAACACTGAAGCTTTCTTT. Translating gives CASSANRDNTEAFF.

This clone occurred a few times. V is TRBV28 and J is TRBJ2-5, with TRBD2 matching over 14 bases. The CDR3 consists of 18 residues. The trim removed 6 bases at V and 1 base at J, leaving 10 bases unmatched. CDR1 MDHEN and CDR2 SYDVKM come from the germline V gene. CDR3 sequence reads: CASSFTGTSGGLQETQYF. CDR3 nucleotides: TGTGCCAGCAGCTTTACCGGGACTAGCGGGGGCCTCCAAGAGACCCAGTACTTC. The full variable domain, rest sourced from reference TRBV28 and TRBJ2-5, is DVKVTQSSRYLVKRTGEKVFLECVQDMDHENMFWYRQDPGLGLRLIYFSYDVKMKEKGDIPEGYSVSREKKERFSLILESASTNQTSMYLCASSFTGTSGGLQETQYFGPGTRLLVL.

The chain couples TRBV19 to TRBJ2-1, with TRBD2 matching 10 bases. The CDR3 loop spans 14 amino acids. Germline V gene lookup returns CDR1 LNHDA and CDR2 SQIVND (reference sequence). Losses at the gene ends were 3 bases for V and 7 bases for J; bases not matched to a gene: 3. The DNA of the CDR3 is TGTGCCAGTAGTATTAGCGGGAGGTGGAATGAGCAGTTCTTC. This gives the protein CASSISGRWNEQFF.

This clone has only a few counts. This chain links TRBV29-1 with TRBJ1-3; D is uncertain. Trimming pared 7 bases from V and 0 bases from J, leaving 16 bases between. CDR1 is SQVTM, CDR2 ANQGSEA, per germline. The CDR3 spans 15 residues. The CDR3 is CSAWADTRSGNTIYF. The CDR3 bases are TGCAGCGCTTGGGCCGACACCCGCTCTGGAAACACCATATATTTT.